This T cell receptor (beta chain) was documented in a study of human T cells and chemical hapten exposure. Comments on this clonotype: What it recognizes is unknown.

Time point defined: pre-sensitization, week 0. Treatment denoted: therapeutic diphenylcyclopropenone sensitization with weekly scalp DPC. The germline CDR1 and CDR2 sequences are SGHRS and YFSETQ. Deletions cut 4 bases from V and 7 bases from J, with 17 bases between. This CDR3 has 14 amino acids. Points from the study as a whole: Expanded TCRs produced significantly more large CDR3 similarity clusters than controls did.

TCRdb reprocessed the RACE reads via MiXCR and lists one record per CDR3 protein. The repertoire has a few hundred thousand distinct CDR3 sequences, about 5% of them found once; the top ten carry approximately 8.2%. The sequencing here drew on whole blood, taken in connection with sensitization to the hapten diphenylcyclopropenone (DPC). This chain joins TRBV5-1 and TRBJ1-1; a possible D gene is TRBD1 (5 bases). The receptor's source is a woman in her late teens or twenties with alopecia areata. Some clones in this sample may be carry-over from other donors' samples. CDR3 in amino acids: CASSRQGNALEAFF. In DNA form, the CDR3 reads TGCGCCAGCAGCCGGCAGGGTAACGCCCTTGAAGCTTTCTTT.